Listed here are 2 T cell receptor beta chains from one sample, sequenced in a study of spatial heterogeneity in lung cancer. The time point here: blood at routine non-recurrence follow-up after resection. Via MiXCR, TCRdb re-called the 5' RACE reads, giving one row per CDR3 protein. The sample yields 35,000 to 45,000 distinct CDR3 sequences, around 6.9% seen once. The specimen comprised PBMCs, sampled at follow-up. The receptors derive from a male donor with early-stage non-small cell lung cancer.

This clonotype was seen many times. The CDR3 spells CASSAHRQGVGNQPQHF. The DNA for the CDR3 is TGTGCCAGTAGTGCCCACAGACAGGGGGTCGGCAATCAGCCCCAGCATTTT. The rearrangement uses TRBV19 and TRBJ1-5; 9 bases align to TRBD1. CDR3 length: 17 residues. Trimming at V came to 5 bases and at J to 2 bases, leaving 10 bases not matched to a gene. Germline V gene sequence: CDR1 LNHDA, CDR2 SQIVND (reference sequence).

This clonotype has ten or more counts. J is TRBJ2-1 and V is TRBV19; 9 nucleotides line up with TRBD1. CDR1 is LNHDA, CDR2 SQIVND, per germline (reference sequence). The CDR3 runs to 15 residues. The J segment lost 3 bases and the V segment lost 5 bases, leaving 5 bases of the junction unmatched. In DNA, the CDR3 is TGTGCCAGTAGTGGGGGACAGGGAGTCTACAATGAGCAGTTCTTC. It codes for CASSGGQGVYNEQFF.